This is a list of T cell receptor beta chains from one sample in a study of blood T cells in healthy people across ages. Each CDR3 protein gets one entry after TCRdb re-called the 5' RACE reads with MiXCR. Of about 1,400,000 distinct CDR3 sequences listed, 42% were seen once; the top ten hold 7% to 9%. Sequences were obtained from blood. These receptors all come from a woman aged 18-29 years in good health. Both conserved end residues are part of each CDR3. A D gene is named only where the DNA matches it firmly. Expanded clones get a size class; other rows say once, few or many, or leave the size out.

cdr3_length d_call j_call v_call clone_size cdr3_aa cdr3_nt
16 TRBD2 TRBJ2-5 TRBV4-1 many CASSQGLTSGGETQYF TGCGCCAGCAGCCAAGGGCTAACTAGCGGGGGTGAGACCCAGTACTTC
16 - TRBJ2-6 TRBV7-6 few CASSLGTASGANVLTF TGTGCCAGCAGCTTAGGGACAGCCTCTGGGGCCAACGTCCTGACTTTC
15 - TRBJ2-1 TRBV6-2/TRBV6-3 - CANRKDSEIYNEQFF TGTGCCAACAGAAAGGACAGCGAAATCTACAATGAGCAGTTCTTC
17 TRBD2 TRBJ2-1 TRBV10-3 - CAISEPWGLAGEHEQFF TGTGCCATCAGTGAACCCTGGGGACTAGCGGGAGAGCATGAGCAGTTCTTC
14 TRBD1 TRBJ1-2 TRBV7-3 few CASSNDRESPGYTF TGTGCCAGCAGCAACGACAGGGAGAGCCCTGGCTACACCTTC
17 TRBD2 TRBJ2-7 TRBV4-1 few CASSQGPPSGDSYEQYF TGCGCCAGCAGCCAAGGCCCCCCTAGCGGGGACTCCTACGAGCAGTACTTC
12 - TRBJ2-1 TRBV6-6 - CASSYAANEQFF TGTGCCAGCAGTTACGCCGCGAATGAGCAGTTCTTC
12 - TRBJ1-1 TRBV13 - CASSTRQGQAFF TGTGCCAGCAGCACCCGGCAGGGCCAAGCTTTCTTT
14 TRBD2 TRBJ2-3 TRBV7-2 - CASSRPGQRESQYF TGTGCCAGCAGCCGCCCGGGGCAGCGGGAGTCGCAGTATTTT
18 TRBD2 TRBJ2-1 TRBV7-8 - CASRGWLAGQYSYNEQFF TGTGCCAGCAGAGGGTGGCTAGCGGGTCAATACTCCTACAATGAGCAGTTCTTC
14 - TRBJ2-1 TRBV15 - CATSKGYLDNEQFF TGTGCCACCTCCAAAGGGTATCTAGACAATGAGCAGTTCTTC
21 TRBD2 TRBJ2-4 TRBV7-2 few CASSSPPGTSGGVLGKNIQYF TGTGCCAGCAGCTCGCCCCCCGGGACTAGCGGGGGGGTTTTAGGCAAAAACATTCAGTACTTC
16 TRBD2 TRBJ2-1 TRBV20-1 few CSASGLAAISYNEQFF TGCAGTGCTAGTGGCCTAGCGGCCATCTCCTACAATGAGCAGTTCTTC
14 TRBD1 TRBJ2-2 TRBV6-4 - CASSATGESGELFF TGTGCCAGCAGTGCTACAGGGGAGTCCGGGGAGCTGTTTTTT
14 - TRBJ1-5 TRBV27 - CASSFSGRNQPQHF TGTGCCAGCAGTTTTTCAGGGCGCAATCAGCCCCAGCATTTT
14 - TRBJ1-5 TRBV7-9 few CASSPALVDQPQHF TGTGCCAGCAGCCCTGCCTTGGTCGATCAGCCCCAGCATTTT
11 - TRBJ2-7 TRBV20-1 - CSASDLPEQYF TGCAGTGCTAGTGACCTACCCGAGCAGTACTTC
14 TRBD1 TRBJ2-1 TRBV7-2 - CASSSTGGAREQFF TGTGCCAGCAGCTCAACAGGGGGCGCTAGGGAGCAGTTCTTC
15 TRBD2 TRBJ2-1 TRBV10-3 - CAISYTSGGIDEQFF TGTGCCATCAGCTATACTAGCGGGGGGATTGATGAGCAGTTCTTC
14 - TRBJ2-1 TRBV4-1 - CASSQGRGGYEQFF TGCGCCAGCAGCCAAGGCAGGGGGGGTTATGAGCAGTTCTTC
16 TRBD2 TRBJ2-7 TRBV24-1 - CATSPSGTSSFNEQYF TGTGCCACCAGTCCCTCCGGGACTAGCTCTTTCAATGAGCAGTACTTC
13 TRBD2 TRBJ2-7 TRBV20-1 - CSAGGEKRYEQYF TGCAGTGCTGGGGGGGAGAAGCGATACGAGCAGTACTTC
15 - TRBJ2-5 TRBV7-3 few CASSSTPGPQVTQYF TGTGCCAGCAGCTCAACTCCCGGGCCTCAGGTGACCCAGTACTTC
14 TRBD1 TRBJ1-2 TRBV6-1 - CASSERQGPYGYTF TGTGCCAGCAGTGAGCGACAGGGACCTTATGGCTACACCTTC
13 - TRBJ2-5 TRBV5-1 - CASSLGLDQTQYF TGCGCCAGCAGCTTGGGACTAGACCAGACCCAGTACTTC
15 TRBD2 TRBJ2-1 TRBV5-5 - CASSLDVGGYNEQFF TGTGCCAGCAGCTTGGATGTGGGAGGGTACAATGAGCAGTTCTTC
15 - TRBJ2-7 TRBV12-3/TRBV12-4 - CASTKTDRTDYEQYF TGTGCCAGCACGAAGACCGACCGGACCGACTACGAGCAGTACTTC
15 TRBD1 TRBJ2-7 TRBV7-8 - CASSAGTGSYNEQYF TGTGCCAGCAGCGCTGGGACAGGCTCCTACAATGAGCAGTACTTC
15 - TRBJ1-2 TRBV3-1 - CASMGQDYPNYGYTF TGTGCCAGTATGGGGCAGGACTATCCCAACTATGGCTACACCTTC
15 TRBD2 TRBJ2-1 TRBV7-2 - CASSSFSGGGNEQFF TGTGCCAGCAGCTCGTTTAGCGGGGGCGGGAATGAGCAGTTCTTC
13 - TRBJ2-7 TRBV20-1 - CSAGGTEPYEQYF TGCAGTGCTGGGGGGACGGAGCCCTACGAGCAGTACTTC
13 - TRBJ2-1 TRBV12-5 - CASGLDRVNEQFF TGTGCTAGTGGTTTAGACAGAGTCAATGAGCAGTTCTTC
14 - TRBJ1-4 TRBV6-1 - CASVSGSLNEKLFF TGTGCCAGCGTCTCAGGATCCCTTAATGAAAAACTGTTTTTT
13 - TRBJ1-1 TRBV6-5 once CASSRTVGGEAFF TGTGCCAGCAGTCGGACAGTCGGTGGTGAAGCTTTCTTT
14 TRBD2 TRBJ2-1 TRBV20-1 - CSAQRTSGYNEQLF TGCAGTGCTCAAAGAACTAGCGGCTACAATGAGCAGTTATTC
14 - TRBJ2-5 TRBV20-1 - CSAVGDTLSETQYF TGCAGTGCGGTGGGAGACACCCTGTCTGAGACCCAGTACTTC
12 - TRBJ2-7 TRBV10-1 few CAPPNRRYEQYF TGCGCCCCCCCCAATCGGCGGTACGAGCAGTACTTC
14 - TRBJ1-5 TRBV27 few CASSFLPGDQPQHF TGTGCCAGCAGTTTCCTTCCAGGAGATCAGCCCCAGCATTTT
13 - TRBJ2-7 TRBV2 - CASRDLGAPEQYF TGTGCCAGCAGAGACTTAGGCGCGCCCGAGCAGTACTTC
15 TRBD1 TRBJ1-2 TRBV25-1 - CACLGAGQGHYGYTF TGTGCCTGCCTCGGGGCGGGACAGGGACACTATGGCTACACCTTC
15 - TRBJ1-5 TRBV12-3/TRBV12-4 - CAGSTGSLIGQPQHF TGTGCCGGCAGCACCGGGAGCTTAATCGGGCAGCCCCAGCATTTT
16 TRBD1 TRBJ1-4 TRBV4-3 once CASSQWDRAANEKLFF TGCGCCAGCAGCCAATGGGACAGGGCCGCTAATGAAAAACTGTTTTTT
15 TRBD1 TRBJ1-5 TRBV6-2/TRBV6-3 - CASRRQGLSNQPQHF TGTGCCAGCCGAAGACAGGGCTTAAGCAATCAGCCCCAGCATTTT
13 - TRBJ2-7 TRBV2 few CASSARALYEQYF TGTGCCAGCAGTGCGAGAGCCCTCTACGAGCAGTACTTC
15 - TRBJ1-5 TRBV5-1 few CASSFLGGSNQPQHF TGCGCCAGCAGCTTTCTCGGGGGGAGCAATCAGCCCCAGCATTTT
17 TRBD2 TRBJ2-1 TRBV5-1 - CASSSHRGRAAIGEQFF TGCGCCAGCAGCTCCCACCGGGGGAGGGCCGCTATAGGTGAGCAGTTCTTC
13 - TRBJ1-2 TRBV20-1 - CSASLAGRYGYTF TGCAGTGCTAGTCTGGCAGGGCGCTATGGCTACACCTTC
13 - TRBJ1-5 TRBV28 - CASRGRVNQPQHF TGTGCCAGCCGGGGGCGAGTCAATCAGCCCCAGCATTTT
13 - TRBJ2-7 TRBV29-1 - CSVGQGQYYEQYF TGCAGCGTGGGGCAAGGACAGTACTACGAGCAGTACTTC
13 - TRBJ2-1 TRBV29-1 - CSVFYSKWNEQFF TGCAGCGTTTTTTACAGTAAGTGGAATGAGCAGTTCTTC
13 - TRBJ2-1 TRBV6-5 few CASRATGGNEQFF TGTGCCAGCAGGGCCACTGGGGGCAATGAGCAGTTCTTC
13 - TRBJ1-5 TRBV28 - CAIEGNSNQPQHF TGTGCCATCGAGGGGAATAGCAATCAGCCCCAGCATTTT
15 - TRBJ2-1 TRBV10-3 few CAISLQAATYNEQFF TGTGCCATCAGTCTACAGGCCGCCACCTACAATGAGCAGTTCTTC
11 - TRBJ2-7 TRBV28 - CASFGSYEQYF TGTGCCAGCTTTGGCTCCTACGAGCAGTACTTC
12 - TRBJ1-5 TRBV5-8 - CASRKSNQPQHF TGTGCCAGCAGGAAAAGCAATCAGCCCCAGCATTTT
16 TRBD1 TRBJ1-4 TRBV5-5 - CASSPTGTALNEKLFF TGTGCCAGCAGCCCCACCGGGACAGCCCTTAATGAAAAACTGTTTTTT
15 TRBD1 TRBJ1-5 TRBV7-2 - CASSRDRGVRQPQHF TGTGCCAGCAGCCGCGACAGGGGGGTTCGTCAGCCTCAGCATTTT
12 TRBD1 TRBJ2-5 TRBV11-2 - CATGQLKETQYF TGTGCCACGGGACAGCTCAAAGAGACCCAGTACTTC
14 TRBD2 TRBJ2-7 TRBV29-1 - CSVAGTSGFYEQYF TGCAGCGTTGCCGGGACTAGCGGGTTCTACGAGCAGTACTTC